This T cell receptor beta chain was recovered during a study of CD8+ T cells in alopecia areata. Study-level results: Mice gave a clearer picture of TCR sharing than patients did, possibly for HLA-related reasons. Scalp clonality and expanded CD8+ clones among the top 100 fell significantly with tofacitinib.

A single count supports this clone. Its matching antigen is unknown. As to treatment: oral pan-JAK inhibitor, 5-10 mg twice daily. In alopecia areata patients, both lesional scalp punch biopsies and peripheral blood were collected. From germline, CDR1 is ENHRY and CDR2 SYGVKD. V lost 6 bases to trimming and J lost 4 bases; unmatched junction nucleotides: 5. The CDR3 has 14 residues. RNA, once extracted, was reverse transcribed into cDNA for use as the sequencing template. Assay used: immunoSEQ multiplex PCR; TCRdb lists only in-frame clones, some missing. The sample contains around 200,000 clones, roughly 64% of which appear only once.

The V call is TRBV10-3, the J call TRBJ2-7; TRBD2 aligns across 11 bases. The sample here was CD8+ T cells sorted from blood, taken at week 24, from a patient treated with tofacitinib. The TCR was taken from a human donor with alopecia areata. The CDR3, as DNA: TGTGCCATCAGGACGACTAGCGGGACATACGAGCAGTACTTC. This gives the protein CAIRTTSGTYEQYF.